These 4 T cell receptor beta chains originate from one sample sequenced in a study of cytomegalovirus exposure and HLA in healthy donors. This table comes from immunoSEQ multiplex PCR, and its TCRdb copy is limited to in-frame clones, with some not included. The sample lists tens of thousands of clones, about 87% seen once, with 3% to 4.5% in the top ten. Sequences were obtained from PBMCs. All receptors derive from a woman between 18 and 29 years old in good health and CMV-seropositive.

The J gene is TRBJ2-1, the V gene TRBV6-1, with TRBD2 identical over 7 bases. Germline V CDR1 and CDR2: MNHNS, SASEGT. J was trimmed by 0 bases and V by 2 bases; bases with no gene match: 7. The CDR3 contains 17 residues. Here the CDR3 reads CASSERSGTSSYNEQFF. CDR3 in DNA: TGTGCCAGCAGTGAACGGAGCGGGACCAGCTCCTACAATGAGCAGTTCTTC.

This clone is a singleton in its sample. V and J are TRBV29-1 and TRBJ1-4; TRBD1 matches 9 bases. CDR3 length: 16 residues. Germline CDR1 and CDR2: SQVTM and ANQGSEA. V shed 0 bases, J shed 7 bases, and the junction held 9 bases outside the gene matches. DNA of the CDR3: TGCAGCGTTGAAGACAACTCCGGGACAGGGATTGAAAAACTGTTTTTT. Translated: CSVEDNSGTGIEKLFF. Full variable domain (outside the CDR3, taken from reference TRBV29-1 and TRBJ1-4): SAVISQKPSRDICQRGTSLTIQCQVDSQVTMMFWYRQQPGQSLTLIATANQGSEATYESGFVIDKFPISRPNLTFSTLTVSNMSPEDSSIYLCSVEDNSGTGIEKLFFGSGTQLSVL.

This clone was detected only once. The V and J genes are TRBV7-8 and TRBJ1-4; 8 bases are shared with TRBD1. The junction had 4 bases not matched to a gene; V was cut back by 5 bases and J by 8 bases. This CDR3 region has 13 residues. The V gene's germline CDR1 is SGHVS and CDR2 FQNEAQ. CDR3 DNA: TGTGCCAGCAGCCCTTGGACAGGGGAAAAACTGTTTTTT. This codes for CASSPWTGEKLFF.

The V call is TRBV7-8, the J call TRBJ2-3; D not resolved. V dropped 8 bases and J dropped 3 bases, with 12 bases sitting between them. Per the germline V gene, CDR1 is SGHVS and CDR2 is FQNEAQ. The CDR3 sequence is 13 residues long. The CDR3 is CASSGLLTDTQYF. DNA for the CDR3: TGTGCCAGCTCCGGGTTGCTGACAGATACGCAGTATTTT.